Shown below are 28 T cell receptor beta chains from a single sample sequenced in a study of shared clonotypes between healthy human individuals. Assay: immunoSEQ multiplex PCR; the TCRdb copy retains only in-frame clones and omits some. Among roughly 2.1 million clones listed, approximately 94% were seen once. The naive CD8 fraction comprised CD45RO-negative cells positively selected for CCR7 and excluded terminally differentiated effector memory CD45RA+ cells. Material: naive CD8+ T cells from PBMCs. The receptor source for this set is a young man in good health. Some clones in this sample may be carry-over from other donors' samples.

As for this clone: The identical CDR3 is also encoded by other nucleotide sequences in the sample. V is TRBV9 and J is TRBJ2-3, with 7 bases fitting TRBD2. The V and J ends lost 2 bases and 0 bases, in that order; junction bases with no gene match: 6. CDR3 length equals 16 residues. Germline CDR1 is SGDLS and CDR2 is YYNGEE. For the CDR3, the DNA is TGTGCCAGCAGCGTTGTTGCTAGCGGAAGCACAGATACGCAGTATTTT. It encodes CASSVVASGSTDTQYF.

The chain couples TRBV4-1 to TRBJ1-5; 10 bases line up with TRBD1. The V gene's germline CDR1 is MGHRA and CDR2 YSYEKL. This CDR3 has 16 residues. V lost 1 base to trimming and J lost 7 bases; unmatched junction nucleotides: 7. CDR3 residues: CASSQVPTGGYQPQHF. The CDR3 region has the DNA TGCGCCAGCAGCCAAGTTCCGACAGGGGGCTACCAGCCCCAGCATTTT.

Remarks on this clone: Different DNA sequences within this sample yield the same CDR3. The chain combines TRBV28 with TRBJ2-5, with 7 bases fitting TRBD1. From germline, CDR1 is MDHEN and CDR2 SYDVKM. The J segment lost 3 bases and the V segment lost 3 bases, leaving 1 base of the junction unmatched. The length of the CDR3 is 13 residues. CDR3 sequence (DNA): TGTGCCAGCAGTTTTGACAGGGAAGAGACCCAGTACTTC. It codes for CASSFDREETQYF.

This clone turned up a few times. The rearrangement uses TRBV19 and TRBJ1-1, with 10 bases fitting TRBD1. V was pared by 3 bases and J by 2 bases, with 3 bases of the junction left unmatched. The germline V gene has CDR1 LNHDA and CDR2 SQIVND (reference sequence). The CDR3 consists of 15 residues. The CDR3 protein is CASSMGDRGNTEAFF. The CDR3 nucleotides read TGTGCCAGTAGTATGGGGGACAGGGGAAACACTGAAGCTTTCTTT.

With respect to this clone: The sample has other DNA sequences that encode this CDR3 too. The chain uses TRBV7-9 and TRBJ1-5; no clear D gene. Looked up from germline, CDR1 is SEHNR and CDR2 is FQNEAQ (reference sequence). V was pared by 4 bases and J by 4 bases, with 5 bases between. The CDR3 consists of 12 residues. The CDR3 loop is CASSSGNQPQHF. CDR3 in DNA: TGTGCCAGCAGCTCAGGAAATCAGCCCCAGCATTTT.

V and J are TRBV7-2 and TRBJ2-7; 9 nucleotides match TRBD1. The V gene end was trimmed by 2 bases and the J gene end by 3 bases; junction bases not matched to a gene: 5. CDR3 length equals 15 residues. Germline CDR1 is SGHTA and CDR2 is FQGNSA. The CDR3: CASSLTGTGIYEQYF. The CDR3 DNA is TGTGCCAGCAGCTTAACCGGGACAGGGATCTACGAGCAGTACTTC.

The CDR3 region has the DNA TGCAGCGTCCCCACAGGGGCGGGAGGCACAGATACGCAGTATTTT. Its protein is CSVPTGAGGTDTQYF. V and J are TRBV29-1 and TRBJ2-3; tentatively, D is TRBD1 or TRBD2 (7 bases each). The CDR3 spans 15 residues. The V gene lost 6 bases and the J gene lost 1 base, with 17 bases spanning the gap. Germline V gene sequence: CDR1 SQVTM, CDR2 ANQGSEA.

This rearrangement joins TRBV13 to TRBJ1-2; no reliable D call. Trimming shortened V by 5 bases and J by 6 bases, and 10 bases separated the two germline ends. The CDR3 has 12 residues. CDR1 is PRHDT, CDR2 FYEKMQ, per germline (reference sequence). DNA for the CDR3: TGTGCCAGCAGCCCCGCCGGCGATGGCTACACCTTC. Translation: CASSPAGDGYTF.

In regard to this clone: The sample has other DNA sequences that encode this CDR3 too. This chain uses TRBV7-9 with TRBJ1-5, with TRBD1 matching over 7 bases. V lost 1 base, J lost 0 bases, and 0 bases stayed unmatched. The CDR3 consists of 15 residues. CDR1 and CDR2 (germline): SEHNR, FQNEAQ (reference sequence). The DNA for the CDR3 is TGTGCCAGCAGCTTAGACAGGGGTAGCAATCAGCCCCAGCATTTT. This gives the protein CASSLDRGSNQPQHF.

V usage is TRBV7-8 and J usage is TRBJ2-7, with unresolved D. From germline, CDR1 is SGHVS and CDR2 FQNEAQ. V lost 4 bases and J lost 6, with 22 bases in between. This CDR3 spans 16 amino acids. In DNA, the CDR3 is TGTGCCAGCAGCTCGCCCCTCGGCCTAGTCGTTGCCGAGCAGTACTTC. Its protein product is CASSSPLGLVVAEQYF.

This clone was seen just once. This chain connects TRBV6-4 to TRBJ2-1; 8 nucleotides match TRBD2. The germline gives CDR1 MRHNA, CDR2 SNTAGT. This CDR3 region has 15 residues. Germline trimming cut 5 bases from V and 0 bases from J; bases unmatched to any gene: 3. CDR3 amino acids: CASSLLAGSYNEQFF. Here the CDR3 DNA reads TGTGCCAGCAGTCTGCTAGCGGGCTCCTACAATGAGCAGTTCTTC.

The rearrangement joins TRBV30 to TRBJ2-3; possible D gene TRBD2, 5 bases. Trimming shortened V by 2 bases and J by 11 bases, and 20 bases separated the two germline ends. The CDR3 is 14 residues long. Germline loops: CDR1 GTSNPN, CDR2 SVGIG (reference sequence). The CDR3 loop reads CAWSRAHGELWQYF. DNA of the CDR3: TGTGCCTGGAGTAGGGCCCATGGGGAGCTTTGGCAGTATTTT.

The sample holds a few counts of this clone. The CDR3 bases are TGTGCCAGCTCTTTAGCCACTGAAGCTTTCTTT. It is translated as CASSLATEAFF. V usage is TRBV18 and J usage is TRBJ1-1, with D hard to call. The ends were cut back, 6 bases at V and 4 bases at J, with 6 bases in the middle. Germline V gene data show CDR1 as KGHSH and CDR2 as LQKENI. The CDR3 has 11 residues.

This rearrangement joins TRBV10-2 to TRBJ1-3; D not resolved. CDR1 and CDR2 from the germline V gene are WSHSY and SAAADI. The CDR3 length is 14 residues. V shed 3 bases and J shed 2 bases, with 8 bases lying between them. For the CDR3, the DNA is TGCGCCAGCAGTGACAGAGGAACTGGAAACACCATATATTTT. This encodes CASSDRGTGNTIYF.

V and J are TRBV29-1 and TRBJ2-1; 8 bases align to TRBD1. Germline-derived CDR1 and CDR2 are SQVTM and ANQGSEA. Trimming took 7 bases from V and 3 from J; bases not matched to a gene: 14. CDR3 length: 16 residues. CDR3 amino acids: CSGRAGGEGFYNEQFF. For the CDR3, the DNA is TGCAGCGGACGAGCAGGGGGCGAGGGTTTCTACAATGAGCAGTTCTTC.

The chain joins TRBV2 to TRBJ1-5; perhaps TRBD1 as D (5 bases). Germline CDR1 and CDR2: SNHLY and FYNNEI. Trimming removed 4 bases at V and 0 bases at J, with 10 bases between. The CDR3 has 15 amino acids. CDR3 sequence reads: CASSGTPYSNQPQHF. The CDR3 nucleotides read TGTGCCAGCAGTGGGACACCTTATAGCAATCAGCCCCAGCATTTT.

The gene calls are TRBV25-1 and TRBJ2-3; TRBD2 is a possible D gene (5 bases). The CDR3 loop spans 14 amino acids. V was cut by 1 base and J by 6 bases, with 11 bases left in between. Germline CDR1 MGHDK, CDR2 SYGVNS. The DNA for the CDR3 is TGTGCCAGCAGTGAATCCACTAGGAAGGATACGCAGTATTTT. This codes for CASSESTRKDTQYF.

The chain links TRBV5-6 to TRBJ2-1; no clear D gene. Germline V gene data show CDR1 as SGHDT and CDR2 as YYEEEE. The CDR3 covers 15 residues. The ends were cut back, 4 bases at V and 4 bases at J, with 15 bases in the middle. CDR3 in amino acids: CASSIAVNSYNEQFF. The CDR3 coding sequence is TGTGCCAGCAGCATTGCAGTTAATTCTTACAATGAGCAGTTCTTC. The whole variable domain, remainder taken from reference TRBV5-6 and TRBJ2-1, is DAGVTQSPTHLIKTRGQQVTLRCSPKSGHDTVSWYQQALGQGPQFIFQYYEEEERQRGNFPDRFSGHQFPNYSSELNVNALLLGDSALYLCASSIAVNSYNEQFFGPGTRLTVL.

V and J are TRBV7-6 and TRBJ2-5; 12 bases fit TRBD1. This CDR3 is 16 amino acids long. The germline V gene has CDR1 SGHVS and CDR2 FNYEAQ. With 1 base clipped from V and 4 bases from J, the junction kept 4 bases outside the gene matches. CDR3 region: CASSLDGTGGPETQYF. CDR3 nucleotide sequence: TGTGCCAGCAGCTTAGACGGGACAGGGGGCCCAGAGACCCAGTACTTC. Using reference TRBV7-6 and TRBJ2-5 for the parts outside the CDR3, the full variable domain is GAGVSQSPRYKVTKRGQDVALRCDPISGHVSLYWYRQALGQGPEFLTYFNYEAQQDKSGLPNDRFSAERPEGSISTLTIQRTEQRDSAMYRCASSLDGTGGPETQYFGPGTRLLVL.

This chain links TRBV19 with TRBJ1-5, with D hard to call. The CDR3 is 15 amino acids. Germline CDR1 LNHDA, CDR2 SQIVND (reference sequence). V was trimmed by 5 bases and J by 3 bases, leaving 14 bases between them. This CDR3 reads CASSFRLKTNQPQHF. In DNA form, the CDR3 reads TGTGCCAGTAGTTTCCGCCTGAAAACCAATCAGCCCCAGCATTTT.

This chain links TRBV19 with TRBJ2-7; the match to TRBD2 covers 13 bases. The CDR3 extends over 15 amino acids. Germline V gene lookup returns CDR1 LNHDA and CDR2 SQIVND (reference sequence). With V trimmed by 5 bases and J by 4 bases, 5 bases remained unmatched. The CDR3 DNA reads TGTGCCAGTAGTCTCCGACTAGCGGGAGGATACGAGCAGTACTTC. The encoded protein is CASSLRLAGGYEQYF.

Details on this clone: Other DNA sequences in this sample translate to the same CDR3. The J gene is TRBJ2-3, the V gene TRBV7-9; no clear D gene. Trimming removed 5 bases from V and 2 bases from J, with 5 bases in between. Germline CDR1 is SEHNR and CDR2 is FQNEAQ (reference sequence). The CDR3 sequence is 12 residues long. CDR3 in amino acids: CASSPNTDTQYF. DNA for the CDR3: TGTGCCAGCAGCCCGAACACAGATACGCAGTATTTT.

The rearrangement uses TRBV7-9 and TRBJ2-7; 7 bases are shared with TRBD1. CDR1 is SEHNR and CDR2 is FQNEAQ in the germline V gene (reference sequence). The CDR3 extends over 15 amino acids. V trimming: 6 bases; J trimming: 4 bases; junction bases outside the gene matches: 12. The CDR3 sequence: CASRSGTVQLYEQYF. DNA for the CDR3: TGTGCCAGCAGGTCCGGGACAGTGCAGTTATACGAGCAGTACTTC.

CDR3 loop: CATAILVNQPQHF. CDR3 in DNA: TGTGCCACCGCTATCCTAGTCAATCAGCCCCAGCATTTT. V usage is TRBV7-2 and J usage is TRBJ1-5, with D unclear. Germline-derived CDR1 and CDR2 are SGHTA and FQGNSA. V was shortened by 10 bases and J by 3 bases, with 13 bases between the two germline ends. The CDR3 sequence is 13 residues long.

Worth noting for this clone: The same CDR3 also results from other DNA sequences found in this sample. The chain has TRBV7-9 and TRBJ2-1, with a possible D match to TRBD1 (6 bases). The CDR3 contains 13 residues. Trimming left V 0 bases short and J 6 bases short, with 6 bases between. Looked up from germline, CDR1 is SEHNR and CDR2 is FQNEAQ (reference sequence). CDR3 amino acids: CASSLAGANEQFF. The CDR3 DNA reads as TGTGCCAGCAGCTTAGCGGGGGCCAATGAGCAGTTCTTC.

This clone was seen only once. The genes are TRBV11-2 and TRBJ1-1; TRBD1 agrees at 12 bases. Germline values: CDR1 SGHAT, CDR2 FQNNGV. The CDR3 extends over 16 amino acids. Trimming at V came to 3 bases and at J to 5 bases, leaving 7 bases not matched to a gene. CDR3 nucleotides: TGTGCCAGCAGCTTGGCCGGGACAGGGGGCTTTACTGAAGCTTTCTTT. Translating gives CASSLAGTGGFTEAFF. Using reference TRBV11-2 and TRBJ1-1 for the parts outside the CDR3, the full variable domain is EAGVAQSPRYKIIEKRQSVAFWCNPISGHATLYWYQQILGQGPKLLIQFQNNGVVDDSQLPKDRFSAERLKGVDSTLKIQPAKLEDSAVYLCASSLAGTGGFTEAFFGQGTRLTVV.

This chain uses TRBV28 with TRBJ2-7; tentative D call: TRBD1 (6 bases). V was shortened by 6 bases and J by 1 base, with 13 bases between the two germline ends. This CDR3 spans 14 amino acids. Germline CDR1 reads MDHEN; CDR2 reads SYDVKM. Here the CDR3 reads CASSEQGRSYEQYF. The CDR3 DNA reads TGTGCCAGCAGCGAACAGGGTCGATCCTACGAGCAGTACTTC.

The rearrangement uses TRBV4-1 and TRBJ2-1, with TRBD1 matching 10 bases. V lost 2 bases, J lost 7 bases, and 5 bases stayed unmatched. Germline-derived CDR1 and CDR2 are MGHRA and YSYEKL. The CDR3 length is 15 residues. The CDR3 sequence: CASSQPGTGANEQFF. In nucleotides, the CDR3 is TGCGCCAGCAGCCAACCCGGGACAGGGGCAAATGAGCAGTTCTTC.